A selection of T cell receptor beta chains follows, all from one sample in a study of OX40 agonist ivuxolimab in advanced cancers. The assay was immunoSEQ multiplex PCR, and TCRdb's table has in-frame clones only and misses some. The table lists some 70,000 clones, 80% of them singletons. The material sequenced was CD4+ or CD8+ T cells sorted from blood, taken in a trial of the OX40 agonist ivuxolimab. The source of these receptors is an adult with an advanced solid tumor such as melanoma, head and neck, liver or kidney cancer. CDR3s include the opening cysteine and the closing phenylalanine or tryptophan. Each record gives: CDR3 protein, CDR3 length, V gene.

CDR3: CASSQETGRYEQYF; length: 14; V: TRBV4-2
CDR3: CASSLVRDLYNEQFF; length: 15; V: TRBV5-8
CDR3: CASSYESGGVYEQYF; length: 15; V: TRBV6-5
CDR3: CASSKQVYEQYF; length: 12; V: TRBV7-9
CDR3: CASSPDRYEQYF; length: 12; V: TRBV11-2
CDR3: CATSASTGANVLTF; length: 14; V: TRBV6-5
CDR3: CASSRSYEQYF; length: 11; V: TRBV6-5
CDR3: CASSYSEGSQPQHF; length: 14; V: TRBV6-5
CDR3: CASSYDSYEQYF; length: 12; V: TRBV6-5
CDR3: CASIRTERWQPQHF; length: 14; V: TRBV5-6